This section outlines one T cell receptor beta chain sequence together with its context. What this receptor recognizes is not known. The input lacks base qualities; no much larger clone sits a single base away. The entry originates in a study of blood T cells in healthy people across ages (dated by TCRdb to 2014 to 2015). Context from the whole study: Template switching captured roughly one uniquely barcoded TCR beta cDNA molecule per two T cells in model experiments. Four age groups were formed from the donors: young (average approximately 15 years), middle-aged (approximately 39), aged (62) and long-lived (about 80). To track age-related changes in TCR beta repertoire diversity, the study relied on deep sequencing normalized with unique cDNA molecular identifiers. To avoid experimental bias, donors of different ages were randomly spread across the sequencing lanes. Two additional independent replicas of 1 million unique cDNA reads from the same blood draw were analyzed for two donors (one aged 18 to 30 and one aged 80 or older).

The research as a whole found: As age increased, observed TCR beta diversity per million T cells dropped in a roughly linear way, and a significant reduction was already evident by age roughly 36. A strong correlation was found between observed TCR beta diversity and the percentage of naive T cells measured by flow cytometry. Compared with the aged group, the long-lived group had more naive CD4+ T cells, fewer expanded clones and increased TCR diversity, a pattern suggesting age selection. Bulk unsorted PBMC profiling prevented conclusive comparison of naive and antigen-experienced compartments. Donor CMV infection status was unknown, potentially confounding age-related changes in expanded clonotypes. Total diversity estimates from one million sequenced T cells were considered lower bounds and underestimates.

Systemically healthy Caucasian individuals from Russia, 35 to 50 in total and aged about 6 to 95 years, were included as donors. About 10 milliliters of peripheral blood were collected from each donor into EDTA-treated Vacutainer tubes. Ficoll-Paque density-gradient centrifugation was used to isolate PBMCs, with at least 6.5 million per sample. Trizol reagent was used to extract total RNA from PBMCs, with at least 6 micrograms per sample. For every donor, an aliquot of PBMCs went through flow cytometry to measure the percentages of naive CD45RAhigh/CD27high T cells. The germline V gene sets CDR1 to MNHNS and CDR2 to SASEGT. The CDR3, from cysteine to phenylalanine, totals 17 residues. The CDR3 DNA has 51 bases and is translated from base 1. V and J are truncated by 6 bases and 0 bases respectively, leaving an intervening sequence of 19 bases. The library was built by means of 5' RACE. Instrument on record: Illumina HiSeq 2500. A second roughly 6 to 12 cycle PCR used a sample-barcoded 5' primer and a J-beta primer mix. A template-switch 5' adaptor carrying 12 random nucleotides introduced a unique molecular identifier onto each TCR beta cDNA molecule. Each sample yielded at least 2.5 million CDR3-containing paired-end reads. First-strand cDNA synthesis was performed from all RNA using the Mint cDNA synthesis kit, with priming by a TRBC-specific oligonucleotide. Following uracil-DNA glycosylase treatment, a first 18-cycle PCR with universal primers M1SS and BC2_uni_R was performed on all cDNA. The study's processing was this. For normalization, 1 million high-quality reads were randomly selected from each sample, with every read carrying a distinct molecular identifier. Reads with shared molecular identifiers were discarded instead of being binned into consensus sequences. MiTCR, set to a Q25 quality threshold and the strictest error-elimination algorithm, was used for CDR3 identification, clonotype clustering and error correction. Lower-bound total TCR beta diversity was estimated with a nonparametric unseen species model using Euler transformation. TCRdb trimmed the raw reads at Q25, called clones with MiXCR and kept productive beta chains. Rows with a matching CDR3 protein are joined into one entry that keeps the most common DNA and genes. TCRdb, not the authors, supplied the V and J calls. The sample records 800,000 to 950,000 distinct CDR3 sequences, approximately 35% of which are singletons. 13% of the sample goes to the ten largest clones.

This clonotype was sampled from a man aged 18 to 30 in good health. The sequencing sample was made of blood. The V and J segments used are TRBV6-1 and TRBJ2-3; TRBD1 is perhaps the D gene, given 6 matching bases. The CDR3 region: CASRPRGSGQSTDTQYF. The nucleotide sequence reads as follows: TGTGCCAGCAGACCGAGGGGATCGGGACAAAGCACAGATACGCAGTATTTT.